This TCR beta chain was identified in a study of post-analysis software for immune sequencing data (dated by TCRdb to between 2014 and 2016). As for the study more broadly: Disease courses on record covered relapsing-remitting, secondary progressive and progressive-relapsing multiple sclerosis, though some patients had no subtype annotation. The multiple sclerosis patient repertoires were compared with more than 10 previously published healthy control repertoires from donors aged about 6 to 28 years. A subset of samples was prepared in parallel using single-end sample barcoding, then pooled and co-amplified after Illumina adapter ligation.

The library came from PCR. These reads were obtained on an Illumina HiSeq 2500. Unique molecular identifiers were incorporated into TCR beta cDNA libraries to reduce PCR and sequencing biases. Every 1 to 10 million input T cells yielded 500,000 or so cDNA molecules, meaning each molecule approximated one T cell. The same protocol used for the earlier healthy control dataset was applied to prepare and sequence the patient libraries. Samples belonging to the same batch were prepared together, multiplexed and sequenced on a shared HiSeq lane. On the study's bioinformatics: Raw barcoded reads were processed with MIGEC, discarding single-read molecular identifier groups before consensus assembly and CDR3 extraction. Clonotype tables were post-analysed with VDJtools, normalizing diversity by down-sampling all datasets to the smallest sample size. Repertoire overlap clustering matched CDR3 amino acid but not nucleotide sequences to correct batch-related cross-sample contamination. TCRdb itself trimmed the public reads at Q25 with fastp, ran MiXCR and retained productive beta chains. Every CDR3 protein is listed once, alongside the most common genes and DNA of its rows. TCRdb's processing, not the authors' own work, is the source of the V and J calls. Here the sample has hundreds of thousands of distinct CDR3 sequences; under 55% occur a single time. The ten top clones hold 9.5% to 13% of the sample.

To demonstrate the VDJtools post-analysis software, TCR beta repertoires were profiled from the peripheral blood of 10 to 15 young patients with multiple sclerosis. The patients with multiple sclerosis were children and adolescents between 6 and 15 years of age. What the work shows at the level of the full study, not this receptor alone: Direct clustering with F measure revealed strong co-clustering of samples prepared in the same batch, which led to a batch-effect correction. Multiple sclerosis patients had significantly lower normalized Chao1 diversity than controls, a result that suggests substantial peripheral T-cell clonal expansion. The multiple sclerosis patient group was slightly younger than the control group.

Remarks on this clonotype: Its antigen is not yet known. The input lacks base qualities; no much larger clone sits a single base away.

The sample consisted of blood. The TCR sequence derives from a girl aged 10 to 17 with multiple sclerosis.

The CDR3 region has the sequence CASSQDQGKETQYF. The DNA is as follows: TGCGCCAGCAGCCAAGACCAGGGGAAAGAGACCCAGTACTTC. Recombination linked TRBV4-1 to TRBJ2-5; TRBD1 might be the D gene, on 6 matching bases. The germline V gene sets CDR1 to MGHRA and CDR2 to YSYEKL. Its CDR3 holds 14 amino acids, cysteine through phenylalanine. Only the CDR3 portion is preserved as DNA: 42 bases, with reading frame beginning at the first base. V is shortened by 0 bases, J by 3 bases, and the region joining them spans 8 bases.